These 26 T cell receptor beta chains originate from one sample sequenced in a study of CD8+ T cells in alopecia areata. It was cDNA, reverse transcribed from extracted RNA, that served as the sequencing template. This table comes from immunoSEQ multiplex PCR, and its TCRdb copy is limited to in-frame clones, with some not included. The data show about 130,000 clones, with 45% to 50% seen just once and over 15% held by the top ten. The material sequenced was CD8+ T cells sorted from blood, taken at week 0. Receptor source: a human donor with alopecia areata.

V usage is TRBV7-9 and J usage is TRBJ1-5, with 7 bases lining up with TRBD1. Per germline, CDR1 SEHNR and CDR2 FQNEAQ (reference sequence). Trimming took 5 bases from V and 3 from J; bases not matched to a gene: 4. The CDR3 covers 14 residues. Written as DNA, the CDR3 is TGTGCCAGCAGCATAGGGACAGTCAATCAGCCCCAGCATTTT. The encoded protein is CASSIGTVNQPQHF. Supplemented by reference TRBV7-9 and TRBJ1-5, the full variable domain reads DTGVSQNPRHKITKRGQNVTFRCDPISEHNRLYWYRQTLGQGPEFLTYFQNEAQLEKSRLLSDRFSAERPKGSFSTLEIQRTEQGDSAMYLCASSIGTVNQPQHFGDGTRLSIL.

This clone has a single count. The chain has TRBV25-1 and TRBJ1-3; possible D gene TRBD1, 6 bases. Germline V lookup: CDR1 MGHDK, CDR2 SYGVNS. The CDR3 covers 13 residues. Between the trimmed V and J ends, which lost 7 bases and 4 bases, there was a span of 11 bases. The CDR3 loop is CASNPGQGNTIYF. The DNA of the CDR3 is TGTGCCAGCAACCCCGGACAGGGAAACACCATATATTTT. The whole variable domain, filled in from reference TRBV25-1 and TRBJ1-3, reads EADIYQTPRYLVIGTGKKITLECSQTMGHDKMYWYQQDPGMELHLIHYSYGVNSTEKGDLSSESTVSRIRTEHFPLTLESARPSHTSQYLCASNPGQGNTIYFGEGSWLTVV.

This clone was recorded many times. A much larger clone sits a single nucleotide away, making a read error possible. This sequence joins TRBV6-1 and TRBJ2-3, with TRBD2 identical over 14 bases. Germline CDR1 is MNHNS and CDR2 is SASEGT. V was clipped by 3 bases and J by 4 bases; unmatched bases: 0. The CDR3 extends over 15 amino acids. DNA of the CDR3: TGTGCCAGCAGTGAGACTAGCGGGGGGGCAGATACGCAGTATTTT. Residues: CASSETSGGADTQYF.

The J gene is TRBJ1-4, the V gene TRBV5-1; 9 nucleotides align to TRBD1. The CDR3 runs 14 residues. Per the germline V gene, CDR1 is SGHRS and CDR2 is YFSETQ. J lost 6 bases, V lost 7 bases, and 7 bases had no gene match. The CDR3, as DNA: TGCGCCAGCCGGAGGACAGGGGAAGATGAAAAACTGTTTTTT. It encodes CASRRTGEDEKLFF.

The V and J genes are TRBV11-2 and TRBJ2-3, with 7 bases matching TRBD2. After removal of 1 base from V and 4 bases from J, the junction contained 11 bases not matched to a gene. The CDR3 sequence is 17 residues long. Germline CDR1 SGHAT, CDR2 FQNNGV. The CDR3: CASSLVTRGDGSDTQYF. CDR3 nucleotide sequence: TGTGCCAGCAGCTTAGTCACCCGGGGGGATGGGTCAGATACGCAGTATTTT.

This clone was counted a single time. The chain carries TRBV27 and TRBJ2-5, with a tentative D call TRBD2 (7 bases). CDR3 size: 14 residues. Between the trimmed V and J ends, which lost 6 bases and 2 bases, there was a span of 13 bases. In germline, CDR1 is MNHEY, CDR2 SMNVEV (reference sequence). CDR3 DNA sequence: TGTGCCAGCAGGGGGGGGCTTTATCAAGAGACCCAGTACTTC. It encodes CASRGGLYQETQYF.

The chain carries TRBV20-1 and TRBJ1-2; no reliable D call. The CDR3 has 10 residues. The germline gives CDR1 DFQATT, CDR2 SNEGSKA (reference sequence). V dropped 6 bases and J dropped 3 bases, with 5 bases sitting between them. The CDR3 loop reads CSARYYGYTF. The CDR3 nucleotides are TGCAGTGCCCGTTACTATGGCTACACCTTC.

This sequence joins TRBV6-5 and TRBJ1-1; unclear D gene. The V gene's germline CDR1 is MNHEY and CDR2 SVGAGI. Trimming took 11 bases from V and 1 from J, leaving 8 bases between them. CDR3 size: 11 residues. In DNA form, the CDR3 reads TGTGCCGTACAGACGAACACTGAAGCTTTCTTT. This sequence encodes CAVQTNTEAFF.

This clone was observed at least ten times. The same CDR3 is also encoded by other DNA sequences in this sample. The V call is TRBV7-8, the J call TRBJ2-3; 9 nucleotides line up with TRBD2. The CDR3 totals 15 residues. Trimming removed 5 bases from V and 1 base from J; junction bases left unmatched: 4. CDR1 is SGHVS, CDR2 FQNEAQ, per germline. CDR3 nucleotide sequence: TGTGCCAGCAGCCCTCAGCGGGGGGGCACAGATACGCAGTATTTT. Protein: CASSPQRGGTDTQYF.

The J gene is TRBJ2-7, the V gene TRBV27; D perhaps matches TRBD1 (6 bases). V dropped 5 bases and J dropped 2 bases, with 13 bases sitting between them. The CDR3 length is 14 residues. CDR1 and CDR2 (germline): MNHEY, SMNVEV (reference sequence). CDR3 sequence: CASSLTGFAYEQYF. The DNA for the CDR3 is TGTGCCAGCAGTCTTACAGGGTTCGCCTACGAGCAGTACTTC.

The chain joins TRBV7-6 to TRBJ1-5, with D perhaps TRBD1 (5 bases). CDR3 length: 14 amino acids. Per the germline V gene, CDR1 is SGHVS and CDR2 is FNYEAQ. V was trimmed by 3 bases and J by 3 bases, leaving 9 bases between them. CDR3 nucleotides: TGTGCCAGCAGCTTGACAGAGGCCAATCAGCCCCAGCATTTT. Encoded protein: CASSLTEANQPQHF.

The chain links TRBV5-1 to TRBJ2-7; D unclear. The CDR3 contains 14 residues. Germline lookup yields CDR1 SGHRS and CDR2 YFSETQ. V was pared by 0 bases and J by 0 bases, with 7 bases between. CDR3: CASSLDGLSYEQYF. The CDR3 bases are TGCGCCAGCAGCTTGGATGGCCTCTCCTACGAGCAGTACTTC.

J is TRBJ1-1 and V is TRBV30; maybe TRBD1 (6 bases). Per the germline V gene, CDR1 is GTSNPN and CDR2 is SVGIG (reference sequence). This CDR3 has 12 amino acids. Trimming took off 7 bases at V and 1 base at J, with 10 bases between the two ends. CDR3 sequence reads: CALDSENTEAFF. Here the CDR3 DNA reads TGTGCCTTGGACAGCGAGAACACTGAAGCTTTCTTT. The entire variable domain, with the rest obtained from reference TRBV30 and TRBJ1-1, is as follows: SQTIHQWPATLVQPVGSPLSLECTVEGTSNPNLYWYRQAAGRGLQLLFYSVGIGQISSEVPQNLSASRPQDRQFILSSKKLLLSDSGFYLCALDSENTEAFFGQGTRLTVV.

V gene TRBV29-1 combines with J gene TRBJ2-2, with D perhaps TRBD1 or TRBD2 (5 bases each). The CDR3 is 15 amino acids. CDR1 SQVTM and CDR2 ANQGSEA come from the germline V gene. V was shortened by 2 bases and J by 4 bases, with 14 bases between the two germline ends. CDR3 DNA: TGCAGCGTTGAACGTAGGGGAGATGGCACCGGGGAGCTGTTTTTT. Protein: CSVERRGDGTGELFF.

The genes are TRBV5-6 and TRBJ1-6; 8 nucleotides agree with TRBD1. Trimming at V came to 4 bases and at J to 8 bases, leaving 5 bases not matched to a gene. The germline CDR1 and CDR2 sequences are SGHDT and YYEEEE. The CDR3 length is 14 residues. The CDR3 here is CASSPGTGDSPLHF. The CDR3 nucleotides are TGTGCCAGCAGCCCCGGGACAGGCGATTCACCCCTCCACTTT.

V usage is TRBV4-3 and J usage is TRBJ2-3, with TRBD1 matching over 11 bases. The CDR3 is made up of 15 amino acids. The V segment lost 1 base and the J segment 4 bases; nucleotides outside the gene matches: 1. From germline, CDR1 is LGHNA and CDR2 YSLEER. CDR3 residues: CASSQGTGGPDTQYF. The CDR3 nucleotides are TGCGCCAGCAGCCAAGGGACAGGGGGCCCAGATACGCAGTATTTT.

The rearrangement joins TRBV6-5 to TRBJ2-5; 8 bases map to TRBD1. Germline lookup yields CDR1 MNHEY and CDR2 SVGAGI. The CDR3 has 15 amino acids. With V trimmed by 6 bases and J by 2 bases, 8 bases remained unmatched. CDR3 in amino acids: CASSKTGGTQETQYF. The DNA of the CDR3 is TGTGCCAGCAGCAAAACAGGGGGAACACAAGAGACCCAGTACTTC.

The CDR3, as DNA: TGTGCCAGCTCACCGGAAAACACAGATACGCAGTATTTT. Its protein is CASSPENTDTQYF. The chain links TRBV18 to TRBJ2-3; D unresolved. Germline CDR1 KGHSH, CDR2 LQKENI. V lost 3 bases, J lost 2 bases, and 6 bases lay in between. The CDR3 runs 13 residues.

In DNA, the CDR3 is TGTGCCAGCAGCGTAGGTGGGGGGCTACGTTACACTGAAGCTTTCTTT. This codes for CASSVGGGLRYTEAFF. The chain has TRBV9 and TRBJ1-1, with D possibly TRBD1 on 6 matching bases. Trimming took 0 bases from V and 3 from J, leaving 15 bases between them. The CDR3 totals 16 residues. Germline V gene lookup returns CDR1 SGDLS and CDR2 YYNGEE.

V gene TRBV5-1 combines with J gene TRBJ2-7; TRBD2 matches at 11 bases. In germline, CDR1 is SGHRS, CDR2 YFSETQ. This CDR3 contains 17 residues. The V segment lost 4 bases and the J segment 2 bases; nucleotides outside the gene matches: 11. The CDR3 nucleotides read TGCGCCAGCAGCACAACGGGACTAGCGGAGGTAACCTACGAGCAGTACTTC. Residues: CASSTTGLAEVTYEQYF.

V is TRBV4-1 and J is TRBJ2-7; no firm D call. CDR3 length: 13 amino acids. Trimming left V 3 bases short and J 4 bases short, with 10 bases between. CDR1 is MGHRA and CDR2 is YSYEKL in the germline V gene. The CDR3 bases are TGCGCCAGCAGCCAGTGGGCTTTTTACGAGCAGTACTTC. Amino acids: CASSQWAFYEQYF.

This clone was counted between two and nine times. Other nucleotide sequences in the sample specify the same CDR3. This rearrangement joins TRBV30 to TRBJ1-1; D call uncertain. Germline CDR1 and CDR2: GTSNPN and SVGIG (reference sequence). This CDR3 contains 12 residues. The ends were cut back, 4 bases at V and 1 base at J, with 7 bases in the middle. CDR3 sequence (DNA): TGTGCCTGGACAGGTGGGAACACTGAAGCTTTCTTT. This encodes CAWTGGNTEAFF.

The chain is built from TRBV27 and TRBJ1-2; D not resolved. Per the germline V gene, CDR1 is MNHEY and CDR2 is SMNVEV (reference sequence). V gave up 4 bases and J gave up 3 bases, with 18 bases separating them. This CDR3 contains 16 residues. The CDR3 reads CASSSSRDVGYYGYTF. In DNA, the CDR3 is TGTGCCAGCAGTTCTTCAAGGGATGTCGGTTACTATGGCTACACCTTC.

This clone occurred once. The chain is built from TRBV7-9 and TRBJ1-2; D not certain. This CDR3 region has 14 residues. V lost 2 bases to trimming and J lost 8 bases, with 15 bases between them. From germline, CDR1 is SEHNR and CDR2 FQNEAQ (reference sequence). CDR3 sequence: CASSLQGINLGYTF. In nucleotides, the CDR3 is TGTGCCAGCAGCTTACAAGGAATCAACCTCGGCTACACCTTC.

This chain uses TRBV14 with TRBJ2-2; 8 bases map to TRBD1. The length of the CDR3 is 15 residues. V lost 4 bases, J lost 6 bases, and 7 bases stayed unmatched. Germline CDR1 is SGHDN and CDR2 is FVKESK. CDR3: CASSPWTGPAGELFF. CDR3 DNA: TGTGCCAGCAGCCCCTGGACAGGGCCAGCCGGGGAGCTGTTTTTT.

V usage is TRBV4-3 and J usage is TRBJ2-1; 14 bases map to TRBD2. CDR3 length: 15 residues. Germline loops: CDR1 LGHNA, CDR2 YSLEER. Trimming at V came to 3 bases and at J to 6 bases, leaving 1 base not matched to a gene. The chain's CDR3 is CASSQGLAGVNEQFF. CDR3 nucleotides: TGCGCCAGCAGCCAGGGACTAGCGGGGGTCAATGAGCAGTTCTTC.